Below, 23 T cell receptor beta chains from the same sample are listed, as sequenced in a study of T cells in localized non-small cell lung cancer. Only in-frame clones appear in the TCRdb table, and some are missing; sequencing was by immunoSEQ multiplex PCR. The sample records thousands of clones, about 25% being singletons. The starting material was normal lung tissue next to the tumor, obtained before any cancer treatment. Receptors originate from a man between 40 and 70 years old with stage II squamous cell lung carcinoma.

This clone was detected only a few times. J is TRBJ2-1 and V is TRBV9; 12 positions match TRBD2. V shed 5 bases, J shed 1 base, and the junction held 10 bases outside the gene matches. The CDR3 covers 18 residues. Germline V gene data show CDR1 as SGDLS and CDR2 as YYNGEE. The CDR3: CASSESSGRAGSYNEQFF. The CDR3 DNA reads TGTGCCAGCAGTGAATCTAGCGGGAGGGCCGGATCCTACAATGAGCAGTTCTTC. Variable domain in full (rest from reference TRBV9 and TRBJ2-1): DSGVTQTPKHLITATGQRVTLRCSPRSGDLSVYWYQQSLDQGLQFLIQYYNGEERAKGNILERFSAQQFPDLHSELNLSSLELGDSALYFCASSESSGRAGSYNEQFFGPGTRLTVL.

This clone ranks as medium-sized. The sample contains more than one DNA sequence encoding this CDR3. The V and J genes are TRBV10-3 and TRBJ1-2, with D unresolved. V gave up 0 bases and J gave up 2 bases, with 4 bases separating them. The CDR3 contains 13 residues. CDR1 is ENHRY, CDR2 SYGVKD, per germline. CDR3 DNA: TGTGCCATCAGTGAGTCAATGAACTATGGCTACACCTTC. Amino acid sequence: CAISESMNYGYTF.

This clone has a handful of counts. The identical CDR3 is also encoded by other nucleotide sequences in the sample. This chain connects TRBV19 to TRBJ1-5, with a tentative D call TRBD1 (5 bases). The V end was cut by 5 bases, the J end by 4 bases, with 15 bases between. This CDR3 has 15 amino acids. Germline V gene data show CDR1 as LNHDA and CDR2 as SQIVND (reference sequence). CDR3 protein: CASSPPGGSNQPQHF. The CDR3 DNA follows: TGTGCCAGTAGTCCTCCTGGGGGATCAAATCAGCCCCAGCATTTT.

There are a few counts of this clone. The J gene is TRBJ2-1, the V gene TRBV19; 10 nucleotides agree with TRBD2. The length of the CDR3 is 17 residues. The junction had 19 bases not matched to a gene; V was cut back by 6 bases and J by 11 bases. The germline CDR1 and CDR2 sequences are LNHDA and SQIVND (reference sequence). The CDR3 coding sequence is TGTGCCAGTAGCATTTCAGCGGGAGGGCCGGTTAGTGGGCAGCAGTTCTTC. Its translation is CASSISAGGPVSGQQFF. Variable domain in full (rest from reference TRBV19 and TRBJ2-1): DGGITQSPKYLFRKEGQNVTLSCEQNLNHDAMYWYRQDPGQGLRLIYYSQIVNDFQKGDIAEGYSVSREKKESFPLTVTSAQKNPTAFYLCASSISAGGPVSGQQFFGPGTRLTVL.

This clone has a handful of counts. The junction departs from germline at one end; a sequencing error may be responsible. The chain is built from TRBV9 and TRBJ1-2; TRBD1 might be the D (5 bases). CDR1 SGDLS and CDR2 YYNGEE come from the germline V gene. The CDR3 has 12 amino acids. This CDR3 is CASSASLGQTNF. DNA of the CDR3: TGTGCCAGCAGCGCTAGTCTGGGGCAGACGAACTTC. The variable domain in full, with the rest retrieved from reference TRBV9 and TRBJ1-2, is DSGVTQTPKHLITATGQRVTLRCSPRSGDLSVYWYQQSLDQGLQFLIQYYNGEERAKGNILERFSAQQFPDLHSELNLSSLELGDSALYFCASSASLGQTNFGSGTRLTVV.

The chain links TRBV6-8 to TRBJ1-2, with D hard to call. The CDR3 totals 13 residues. V shed 0 bases and J shed 4 bases, with 6 bases lying between them. Germline-derived CDR1 and CDR2 are MNHGY and SAAAGT. The CDR3 nucleotides read TGTGCCAGCAGTTACTCGAACACCTATGGCTACACCTTC. Translated, it gives CASSYSNTYGYTF.

The CDR3 sequence is CASSYREGEKLFF. CDR3 in DNA: TGTGCCAGCAGTTACAGGGAGGGTGAAAAACTGTTTTTT. This chain uses TRBV6-8 with TRBJ1-4; D ambiguous. V was trimmed by 2 bases and J by 7 bases, leaving 8 bases between them. The germline V gene has CDR1 MNHGY and CDR2 SAAAGT. This CDR3 has 13 residues.

This clone has a handful of counts. The chain is built from TRBV5-1 and TRBJ2-3; D is possibly TRBD2 (6 bases). Trimming shortened V by 2 bases and J by 6 bases, and 16 bases separated the two germline ends. This CDR3 comprises 15 residues. In germline, CDR1 is SGHRS, CDR2 YFSETQ. The chain's CDR3 is CASSFGGFRQDTQYF. As DNA, the CDR3 is TGCGCCAGCAGCTTTGGGGGGTTCAGGCAGGATACGCAGTATTTT.

The gene calls are TRBV15 and TRBJ2-5; possibly TRBD2 for D (6 bases). Germline V lookup: CDR1 LNHNV, CDR2 YYDKDF (reference sequence). The ends were cut back, 0 bases at V and 7 bases at J, with 15 bases in the middle. CDR3 length equals 15 residues. The CDR3, as DNA: TGTGCCACCAGCAGAGATCGGGGGTTTTTGGGGACCCAGTACTTC. This codes for CATSRDRGFLGTQYF.

V is TRBV29-1 and J is TRBJ1-1; no clear D gene. Germline CDR1 reads SQVTM; CDR2 reads ANQGSEA. The CDR3 runs to 13 residues. V lost 0 bases to trimming and J lost 4 bases, with 9 bases between them. CDR3: CSVEEVSSTEAFF. CDR3 nucleotides: TGCAGCGTTGAAGAGGTCAGTAGCACTGAAGCTTTCTTT.

This chain joins TRBV25-1 and TRBJ2-7; D call uncertain. The length of the CDR3 is 13 residues. Germline lookup yields CDR1 MGHDK and CDR2 SYGVNS. V was clipped by 5 bases and J by 3 bases, with 11 bases between them. This CDR3 reads CASSIAPNYEQYF. The CDR3 DNA sequence: TGTGCCAGCAGTATCGCGCCAAACTACGAGCAGTACTTC.

This clone appeared a few times. The genes are TRBV11-3 and TRBJ1-6; TRBD1 aligns across 9 bases. The CDR3 runs to 14 residues. CDR1 and CDR2 (germline): SGHNT, YENEEA. Germline trimming cut 5 bases from V and 10 bases from J; bases unmatched to any gene: 6. CDR3 DNA: TGTGCCAGCAGCCGGGACAGGGTGGGATCACCCCTCCACTTT. Residues: CASSRDRVGSPLHF.

This clone was seen a single time. The chain combines TRBV18 with TRBJ2-1, with TRBD1 matching over 10 bases. The V and J ends lost 3 bases and 13 bases, in that order; junction bases with no gene match: 6. The CDR3 contains 13 residues. Germline CDR1 KGHSH, CDR2 LQKENI. The CDR3 DNA sequence: TGTGCCAGCTCACCCGTCCGGGACAGGGGACAGTTCTTC. This encodes CASSPVRDRGQFF.

V is TRBV9 and J is TRBJ1-1, with a tentative D call TRBD1 (5 bases). The ends were cut back, 4 bases at V and 11 bases at J, with 18 bases in the middle. CDR1 SGDLS and CDR2 YYNGEE come from the germline V gene. CDR3 length: 13 residues. The CDR3 DNA reads as TGTGCCAGCAGCCCAACCGGGTCCGGGACTGCTTTCTTT. Protein product: CASSPTGSGTAFF.

The sample holds a few counts of this clone. This chain joins TRBV19 and TRBJ1-1; D is unresolved. Germline loops: CDR1 LNHDA, CDR2 SQIVND (reference sequence). This CDR3 has 14 residues. Trimming removed 4 bases at V and 4 bases at J, with 13 bases between. CDR3 protein: CASSTEVRSTEAFF. CDR3 sequence (DNA): TGTGCCAGTAGTACCGAGGTGAGGAGCACTGAAGCTTTCTTT.

The genes are TRBV23-1 and TRBJ1-1; D ambiguous. TRBV23-1 is marked as an open reading frame, function uncertain. Trimming removed 6 bases from V and 1 base from J, with 9 bases in between. There are 13 residues in the CDR3. CDR3 sequence: CASSLERNTEAFF. Here the CDR3 DNA reads TGCGCCAGCAGCTTGGAGCGGAACACTGAAGCTTTCTTT.

This clone is labeled large. The CDR3 DNA follows: TGTGCCAGCAGCCTTGACAGGGGCTGGGACGAGCAGTACTTC. Translating gives CASSLDRGWDEQYF. The chain couples TRBV11-3 to TRBJ2-7, with TRBD1 identical over 8 bases. This CDR3 comprises 14 residues. CDR1 SGHNT and CDR2 YENEEA come from the germline V gene. V was clipped by 5 bases and J by 5 bases; unmatched bases: 8.

This clone came up a few times. This rearrangement joins TRBV5-1 to TRBJ2-5; 8 bases match TRBD1. The V and J ends lost 4 bases and 1 base, in that order; junction bases with no gene match: 3. The germline V gene encodes CDR1 SGHRS and CDR2 YFSETQ. CDR3 size: 14 residues. The DNA of the CDR3 is TGCGCCAGCAGCATAGGACAGGGCCAAGAGACCCAGTACTTC. Translation gives CASSIGQGQETQYF.

V usage is TRBV28 and J usage is TRBJ1-2; D is undetermined. The CDR3 covers 14 residues. With 4 bases removed from V and 4 bases from J, the gap between germline ends came to 13 bases. Germline V gene data show CDR1 as MDHEN and CDR2 as SYDVKM. The CDR3 spells CASSSSQRRYGYTF. CDR3 nucleotide sequence: TGTGCCAGCAGTTCCTCACAGCGGCGCTATGGCTACACCTTC.

The chain links TRBV18 to TRBJ1-4, with no clear D. The germline CDR1 and CDR2 sequences are KGHSH and LQKENI. The CDR3 is 16 amino acids. Trimming stripped 4 bases from V and 1 base from J, with 13 bases between. The CDR3 sequence: CASSRYHRVTNEKLFF. The DNA for the CDR3 is TGTGCCAGCTCACGGTACCATCGGGTAACTAATGAAAAACTGTTTTTT.

The genes are TRBV19 and TRBJ2-2; D possibly corresponds to TRBD2 (5 bases). This CDR3 region has 17 residues. Per germline, CDR1 LNHDA and CDR2 SQIVND (reference sequence). Trimming removed 7 bases from V and 0 bases from J, with 18 bases in between. The chain's CDR3 is CASTRTGSIANTGELFF. CDR3 DNA: TGTGCCAGTACCAGGACGGGGAGCATAGCGAACACCGGGGAGCTGTTTTTT.

The chain combines TRBV25-1 with TRBJ2-6, with unresolved D. This CDR3 spans 14 amino acids. CDR1 and CDR2 from the germline V gene are MGHDK and SYGVNS. V lost 3 bases and J lost 0, with 3 bases in between. In DNA form, the CDR3 reads TGTGCCAGCAGTGACCCCTCTGGGGCCAACGTCCTGACTTTC. Encoded protein: CASSDPSGANVLTF. The whole variable domain, filled in from reference TRBV25-1 and TRBJ2-6, reads EADIYQTPRYLVIGTGKKITLECSQTMGHDKMYWYQQDPGMELHLIHYSYGVNSTEKGDLSSESTVSRIRTEHFPLTLESARPSHTSQYLCASSDPSGANVLTFGAGSRLTVL.

This clone is labeled medium-sized. This rearrangement joins TRBV11-3 to TRBJ2-2, with TRBD1 as a possible D gene (6 bases). Germline loops: CDR1 SGHNT, CDR2 YENEEA. This CDR3 is 14 amino acids long. Between the trimmed V and J ends, which lost 1 base and 8 bases, there was a span of 11 bases. The CDR3 DNA sequence: TGTGCCAGCAGCTTAGGCTGGGGGCGTGGGGAGCTGTTTTTT. As protein: CASSLGWGRGELFF.